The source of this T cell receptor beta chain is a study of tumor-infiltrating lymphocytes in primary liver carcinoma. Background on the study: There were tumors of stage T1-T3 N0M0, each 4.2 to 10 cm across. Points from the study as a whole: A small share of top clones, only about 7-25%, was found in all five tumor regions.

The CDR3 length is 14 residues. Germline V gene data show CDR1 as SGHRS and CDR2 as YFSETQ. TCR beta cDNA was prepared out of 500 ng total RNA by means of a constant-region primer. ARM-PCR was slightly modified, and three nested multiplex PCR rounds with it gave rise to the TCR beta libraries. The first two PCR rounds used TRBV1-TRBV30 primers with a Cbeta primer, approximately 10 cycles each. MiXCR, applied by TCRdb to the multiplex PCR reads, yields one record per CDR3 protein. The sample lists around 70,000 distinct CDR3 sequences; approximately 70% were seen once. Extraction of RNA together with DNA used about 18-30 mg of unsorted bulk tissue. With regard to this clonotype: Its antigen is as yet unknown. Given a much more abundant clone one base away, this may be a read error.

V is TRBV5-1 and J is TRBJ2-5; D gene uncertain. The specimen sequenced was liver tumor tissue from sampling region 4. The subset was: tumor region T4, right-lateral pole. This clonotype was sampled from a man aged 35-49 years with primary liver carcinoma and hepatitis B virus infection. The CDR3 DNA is TGCGCCAGCAGCTTGGAGGGCTACCAAGAGACCAAGTACTTC. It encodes CASSLEGYQETKYF.